The source of this T cell receptor (beta chain) is a study of HIV-infected patients and healthy controls. TCRdb re-derived calls from the 5' RACE reads in MiXCR, one entry per CDR3 protein. The sample consists of about 63,000 distinct CDR3 sequences, 16% of them appearing once. Germline V gene sequence: CDR1 MGHRA, CDR2 YSYEKL. The CDR3 is 16 residues long. The V gene lost 0 bases and the J gene lost 5 bases, with 16 bases spanning the gap. In this sample, this clonotype turned up a few times. The sequencing sample was made of CD4+ T cells from blood. This TCR was sampled from a human donor in good health. The V and J genes are TRBV4-1 and TRBJ1-1, with a weak D call TRBD1 (5 bases). Here the CDR3 reads CASSQDQVGRRTEAFF. The CDR3 DNA reads as TGCGCCAGCAGCCAAGATCAGGTGGGGCGACGAACTGAAGCTTTCTTT.